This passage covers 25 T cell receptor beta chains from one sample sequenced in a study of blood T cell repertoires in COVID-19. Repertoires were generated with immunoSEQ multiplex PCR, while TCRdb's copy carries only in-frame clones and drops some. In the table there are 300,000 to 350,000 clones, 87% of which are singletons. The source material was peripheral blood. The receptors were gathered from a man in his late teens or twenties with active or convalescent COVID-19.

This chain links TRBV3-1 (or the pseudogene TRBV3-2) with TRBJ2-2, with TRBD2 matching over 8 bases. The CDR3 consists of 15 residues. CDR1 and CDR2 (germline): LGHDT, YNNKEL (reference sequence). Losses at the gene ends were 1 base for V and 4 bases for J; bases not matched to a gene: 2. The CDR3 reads CASSQGRGGTGELFF. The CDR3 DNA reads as TGTGCCAGCAGCCAAGGCCGGGGGGGCACCGGGGAGCTGTTTTTT.

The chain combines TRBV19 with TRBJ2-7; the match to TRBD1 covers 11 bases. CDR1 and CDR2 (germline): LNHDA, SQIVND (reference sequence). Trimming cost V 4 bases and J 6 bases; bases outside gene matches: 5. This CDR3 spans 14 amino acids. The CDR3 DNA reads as TGTGCCAGTAGTACCACGGACAGGGGGCCCGAGCAGTACTTC. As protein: CASSTTDRGPEQYF.

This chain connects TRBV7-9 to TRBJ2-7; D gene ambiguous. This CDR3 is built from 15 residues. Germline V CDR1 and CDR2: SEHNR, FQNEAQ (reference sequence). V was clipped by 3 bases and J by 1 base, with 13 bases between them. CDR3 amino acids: CASSFSETGSYEQYF. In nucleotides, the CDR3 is TGTGCCAGCAGCTTCTCTGAGACGGGTTCCTACGAGCAGTACTTC.

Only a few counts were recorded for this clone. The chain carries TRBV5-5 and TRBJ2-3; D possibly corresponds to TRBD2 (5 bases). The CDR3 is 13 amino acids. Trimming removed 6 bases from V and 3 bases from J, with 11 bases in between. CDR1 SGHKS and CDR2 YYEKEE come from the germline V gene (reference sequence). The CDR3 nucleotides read TGTGCCAGCATTCGAGGGTTTACAGATACGCAGTATTTT. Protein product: CASIRGFTDTQYF.

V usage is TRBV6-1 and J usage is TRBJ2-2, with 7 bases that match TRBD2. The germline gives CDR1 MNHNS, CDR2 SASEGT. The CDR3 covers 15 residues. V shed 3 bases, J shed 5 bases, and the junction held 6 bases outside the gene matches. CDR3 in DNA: TGTGCCAGCAGTGACCGGGACTATCTGACCGGGGAGCTGTTTTTT. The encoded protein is CASSDRDYLTGELFF.

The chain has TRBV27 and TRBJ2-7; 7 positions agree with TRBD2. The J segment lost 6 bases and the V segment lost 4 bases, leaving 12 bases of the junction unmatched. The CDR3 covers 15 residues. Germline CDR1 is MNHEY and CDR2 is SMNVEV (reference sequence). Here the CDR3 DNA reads TGTGCCAGCAGTTCCCTGGGTGGGAGGGCCGTCGAGCAGTACTTC. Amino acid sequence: CASSSLGGRAVEQYF.

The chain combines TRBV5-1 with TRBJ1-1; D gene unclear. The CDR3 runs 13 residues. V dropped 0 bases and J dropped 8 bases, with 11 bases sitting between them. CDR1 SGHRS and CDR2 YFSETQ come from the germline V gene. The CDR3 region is CASSLVGMREAFF. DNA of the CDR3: TGCGCCAGCAGCTTGGTCGGGATGCGGGAAGCTTTCTTT.

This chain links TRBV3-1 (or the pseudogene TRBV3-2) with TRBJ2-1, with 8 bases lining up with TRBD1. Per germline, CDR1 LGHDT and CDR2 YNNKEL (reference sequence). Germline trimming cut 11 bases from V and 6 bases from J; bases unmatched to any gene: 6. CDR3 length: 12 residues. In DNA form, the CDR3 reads TGTGCCTCCAGGGGGCTCCGCAATGAGCAGTTCTTC. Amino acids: CASRGLRNEQFF.

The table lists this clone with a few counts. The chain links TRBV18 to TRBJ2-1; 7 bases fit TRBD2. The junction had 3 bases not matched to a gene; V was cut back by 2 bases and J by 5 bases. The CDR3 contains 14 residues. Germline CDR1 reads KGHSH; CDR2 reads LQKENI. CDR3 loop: CASSPVAGDNEQFF. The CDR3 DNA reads TGTGCCAGCTCACCAGTGGCGGGAGACAATGAGCAGTTCTTC.

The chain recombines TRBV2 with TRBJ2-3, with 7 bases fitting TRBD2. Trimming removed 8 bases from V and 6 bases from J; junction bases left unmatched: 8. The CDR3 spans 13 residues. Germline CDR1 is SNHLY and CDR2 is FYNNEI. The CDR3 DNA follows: TGTGCCAGCGGGACTACCGCTTTCGATACGCAGTATTTT. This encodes CASGTTAFDTQYF.

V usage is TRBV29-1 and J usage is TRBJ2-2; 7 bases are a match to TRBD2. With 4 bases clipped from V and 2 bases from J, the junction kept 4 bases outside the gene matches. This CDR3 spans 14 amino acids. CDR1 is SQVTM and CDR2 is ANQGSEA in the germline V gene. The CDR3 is CSVGLADNTGELFF. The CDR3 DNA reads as TGCAGCGTTGGGCTAGCGGATAACACCGGGGAGCTGTTTTTT.

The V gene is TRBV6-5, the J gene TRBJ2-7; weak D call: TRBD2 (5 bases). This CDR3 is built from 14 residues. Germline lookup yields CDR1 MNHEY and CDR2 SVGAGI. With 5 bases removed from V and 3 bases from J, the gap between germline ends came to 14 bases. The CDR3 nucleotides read TGTGCCAGCAGTCCCACGGGGAAGTACTACGAGCAGTACTTC. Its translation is CASSPTGKYYEQYF.

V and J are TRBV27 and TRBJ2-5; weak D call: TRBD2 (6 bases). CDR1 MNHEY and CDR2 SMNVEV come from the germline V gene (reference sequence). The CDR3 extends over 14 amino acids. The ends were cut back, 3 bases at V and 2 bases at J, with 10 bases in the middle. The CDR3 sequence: CASSFRRDQETQYF. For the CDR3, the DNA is TGTGCCAGCAGTTTTCGGAGGGATCAAGAGACCCAGTACTTC.

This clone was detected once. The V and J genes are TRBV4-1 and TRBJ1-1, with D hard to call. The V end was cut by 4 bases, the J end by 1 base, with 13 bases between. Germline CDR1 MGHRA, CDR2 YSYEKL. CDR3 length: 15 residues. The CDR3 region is CASSRVERRNTEAFF. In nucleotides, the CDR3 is TGCGCCAGCAGCCGGGTGGAGCGTAGGAACACTGAAGCTTTCTTT.

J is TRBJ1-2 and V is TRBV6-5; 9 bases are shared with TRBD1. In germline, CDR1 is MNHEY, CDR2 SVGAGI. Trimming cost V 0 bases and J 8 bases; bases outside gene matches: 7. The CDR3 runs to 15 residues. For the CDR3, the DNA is TGTGCCAGCAGTTACTCGAGGACAGGGGCTCGGGGCTACACCTTC. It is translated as CASSYSRTGARGYTF.

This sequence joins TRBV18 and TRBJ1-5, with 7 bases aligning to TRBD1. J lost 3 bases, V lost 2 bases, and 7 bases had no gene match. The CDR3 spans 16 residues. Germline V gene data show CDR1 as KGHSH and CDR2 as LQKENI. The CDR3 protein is CASSPVTGAINQPQHF. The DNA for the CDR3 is TGTGCCAGCTCACCAGTCACAGGGGCTATCAATCAGCCCCAGCATTTT.

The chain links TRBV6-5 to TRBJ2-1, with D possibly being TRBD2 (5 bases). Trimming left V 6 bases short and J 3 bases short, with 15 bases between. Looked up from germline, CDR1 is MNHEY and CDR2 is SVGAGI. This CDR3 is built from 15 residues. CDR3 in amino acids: CASSPPGRNYNEQFF. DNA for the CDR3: TGTGCCAGCAGCCCACCGGGGAGAAACTACAATGAGCAGTTCTTC.

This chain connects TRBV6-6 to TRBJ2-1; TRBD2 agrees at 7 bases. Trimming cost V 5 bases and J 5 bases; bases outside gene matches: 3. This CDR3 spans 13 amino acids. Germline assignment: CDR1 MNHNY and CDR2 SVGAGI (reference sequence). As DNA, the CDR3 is TGTGCCAGCAGTGTTCTAGCGGACAATGAGCAGTTCTTC. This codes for CASSVLADNEQFF.

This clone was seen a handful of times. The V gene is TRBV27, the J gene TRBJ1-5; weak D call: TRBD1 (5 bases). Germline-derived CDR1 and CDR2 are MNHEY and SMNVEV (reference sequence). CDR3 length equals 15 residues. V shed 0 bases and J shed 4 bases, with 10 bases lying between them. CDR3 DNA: TGTGCCAGCAGTTTATCGAACAGGAAAAATCAGCCCCAGCATTTT. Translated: CASSLSNRKNQPQHF.

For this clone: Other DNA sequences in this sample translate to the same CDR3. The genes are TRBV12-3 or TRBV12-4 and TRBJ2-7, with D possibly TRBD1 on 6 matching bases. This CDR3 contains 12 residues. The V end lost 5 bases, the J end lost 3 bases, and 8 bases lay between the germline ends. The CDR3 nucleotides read TGTGCCAGCAGTCCACAGGGCTACGAGCAGTACTTC. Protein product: CASSPQGYEQYF.

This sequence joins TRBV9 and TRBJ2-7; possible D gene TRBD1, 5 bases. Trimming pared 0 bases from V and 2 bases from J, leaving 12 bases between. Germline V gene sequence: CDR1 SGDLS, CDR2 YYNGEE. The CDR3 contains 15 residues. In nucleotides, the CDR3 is TGTGCCAGCAGCGTAGGAGGTAGGGGAACCTACGAGCAGTACTTC. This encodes CASSVGGRGTYEQYF.

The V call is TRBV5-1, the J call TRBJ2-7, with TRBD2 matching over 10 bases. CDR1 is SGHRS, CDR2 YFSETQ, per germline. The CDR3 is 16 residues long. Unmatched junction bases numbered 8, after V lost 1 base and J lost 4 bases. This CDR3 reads CASSLSYPGLAYEQYF. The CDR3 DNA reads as TGCGCCAGCAGCTTGAGTTACCCGGGACTAGCGTACGAGCAGTACTTC.

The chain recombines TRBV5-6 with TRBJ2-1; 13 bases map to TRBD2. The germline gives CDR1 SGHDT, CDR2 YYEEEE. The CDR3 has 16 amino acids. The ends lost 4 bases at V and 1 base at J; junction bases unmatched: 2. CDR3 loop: CASSPGLAGSYNEQFF. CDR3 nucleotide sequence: TGTGCCAGCAGCCCGGGACTAGCGGGATCCTACAATGAGCAGTTCTTC.

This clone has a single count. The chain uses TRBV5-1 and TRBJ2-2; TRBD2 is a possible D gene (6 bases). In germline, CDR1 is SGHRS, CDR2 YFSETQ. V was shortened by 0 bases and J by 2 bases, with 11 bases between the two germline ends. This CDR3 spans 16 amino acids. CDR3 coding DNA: TGCGCCAGCAGCTTGGGGGGGACTGATAACACCGGGGAGCTGTTTTTT. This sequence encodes CASSLGGTDNTGELFF.

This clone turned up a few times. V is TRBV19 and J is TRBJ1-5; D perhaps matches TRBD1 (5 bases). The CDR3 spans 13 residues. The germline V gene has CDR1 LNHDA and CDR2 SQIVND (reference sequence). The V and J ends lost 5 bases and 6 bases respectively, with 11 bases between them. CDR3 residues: CASSAQGGQPQHF. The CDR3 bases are TGTGCCAGTAGTGCGCAGGGAGGTCAGCCCCAGCATTTT.